Reported below is one TCR beta chain. As yet, its antigen is unknown. Oncomine TCR Beta short-read sequencing was applied to DNA from cultured CD4+ T cells. One entry per CDR3 protein results from TCRdb running MiXCR on the PCR reads. The sample holds roughly 12,000 distinct CDR3 sequences, more than 60% seen once. Treatment noted: roughly 10-day PBMC culture with coronavirus spike peptide pools or control peptides (ViraFEST assay). Positive PCR dates spanned March to December 2020, predating US Alpha, Beta and Delta variants. The data originate from a study of vaccination and CD4 T cells after COVID-19. General study points: There were relatively few convalescent patients studied, and there were no early post-infection timepoints. SARS-CoV-2-reactive clonotype medians increased from roughly 21 to 40, not significantly.

The V and J ends lost 0 bases and 1 base respectively, with 15 bases between them. Germline CDR1 and CDR2: DFQATT and SNEGSKA (reference sequence). The CDR3 runs 16 residues. Sequencing was done on a sample of CD4+ T cells from blood, cultured in vitro. J is TRBJ2-5 and V is TRBV20-1; no clear D. The source is a human donor who had recovered from COVID-19. The DNA of the CDR3 is TGCAGTGCTAGAGATTCCGGTCTCTACTTCCAAGAGACCCAGTACTTC. This encodes CSARDSGLYFQETQYF.